The source of this T cell receptor beta chain is a study of preoperative IRX-2 immunotherapy in early breast cancer. Only in-frame clones appear in the TCRdb table, and some are missing; sequencing was by immunoSEQ multiplex PCR. The sample lists tens of thousands of clones, roughly 89% seen once, with 1.5% to 2% in the top ten. V was shortened by 6 bases and J by 7 bases, with 18 bases between the two germline ends. The CDR3 contains 15 residues. This clone was found once. Treatment indicated: preoperative locoregional IRX-2 cytokine immunotherapy. Patients received preoperative, locoregional IRX-2 cytokine immunotherapy in a phase Ib study.

The chain has TRBV23-1 and TRBJ2-2; a weak D match, TRBD1 (6 bases). TRBV23-1 is labeled an ORF, and its function is uncertain. The TCR sequence derives from a human donor with breast cancer. Sequencing used tumor tissue, obtained after IRX-2 immunotherapy. CDR3 DNA sequence: TGCGCCAGCAGCTCTTACAGGGCTAGGATCGGGGAGCTGTTTTTT. Protein: CASSSYRARIGELFF.